This TCR beta chain stems from a study of blood T cell repertoires in COVID-19. Clones were read by immunoSEQ multiplex PCR, and TCRdb kept only the in-frame ones, dropping some. The profile shows around 170,000 clones, around 84% of them singletons. Trimming left V 6 bases short and J 8 bases short, with 9 bases between. Per germline, CDR1 SGHTS and CDR2 YDEGEE. This CDR3 contains 12 residues. The receptor's source is a man aged 45-65 years with active or convalescent COVID-19. The sample was peripheral blood. This rearrangement joins TRBV5-8 to TRBJ1-6; weak D call: TRBD1 (6 bases). CDR3 nucleotide sequence: TGTGCCAGCATAGGGGGTGATTCACCCCTCCACTTT. It translates to CASIGGDSPLHF.